The next 18 T cell receptor beta chains were all read from a single sample in a study of blood T cell repertoires in COVID-19. Only in-frame clones appear in the TCRdb table, and some are missing; sequencing was by immunoSEQ multiplex PCR. The profile shows 140,000 or so clones, about 80% of them singletons. Sequenced material: peripheral blood. These receptors originate from a human donor in a cohort sampled during active COVID-19.

The chain employs TRBV7-6 and TRBJ2-3, with 16 bases aligning to TRBD2. Germline CDR1 SGHVS, CDR2 FNYEAQ. V lost 1 base and J lost 8; bases outside the gene matches: 9. CDR3 length: 18 amino acids. This chain's CDR3 is CASSLEAGLAGGQGTQYF. The CDR3 DNA sequence: TGTGCCAGCAGCTTAGAGGCGGGACTAGCGGGGGGGCAGGGTACGCAGTATTTT.

The chain joins TRBV6-5 to TRBJ1-1; TRBD1 matches at 7 bases. V lost 6 bases and J lost 5; bases outside the gene matches: 6. The CDR3 covers 13 residues. Germline CDR1 reads MNHEY; CDR2 reads SVGAGI. This chain's CDR3 is CASSYYRGTEAFF. The CDR3 DNA reads as TGTGCCAGCAGCTATTACAGGGGAACTGAAGCTTTCTTT.

This clone was detected only a few times. This chain links TRBV6-6 with TRBJ1-6; TRBD1 agrees at 11 bases. CDR1 and CDR2 (germline): MNHNY, SVGAGI (reference sequence). This CDR3 is built from 14 residues. Unmatched junction bases numbered 7, after V lost 4 bases and J lost 14 bases. CDR3 region: CASSSGTGGRALHF. The CDR3 region has the DNA TGTGCCAGCAGTTCCGGGACAGGGGGGAGGGCCCTCCACTTT.

The rearrangement links TRBV6-5 to TRBJ1-3, with TRBD1 identical over 7 bases. Unmatched junction bases numbered 6, after V lost 6 bases and J lost 4 bases. The germline V gene encodes CDR1 MNHEY and CDR2 SVGAGI. The length of the CDR3 is 14 residues. The CDR3 region is CASSVGGLGNTIYF. The DNA of the CDR3 is TGTGCCAGCAGCGTAGGGGGCTTGGGAAACACCATATATTTT.

V is TRBV5-1 and J is TRBJ2-7; D perhaps matches TRBD1 (5 bases). The ends were cut back, 4 bases at V and 2 bases at J, with 16 bases in the middle. Germline lookup yields CDR1 SGHRS and CDR2 YFSETQ. The CDR3 has 15 amino acids. The CDR3 nucleotides are TGCGCCAGCAGCCGCAGGGAACAAATTCCCTACGAGCAGTACTTC. Protein product: CASSRREQIPYEQYF.

The chain recombines TRBV7-2 with TRBJ2-3; perhaps TRBD1 as D (5 bases). Between the trimmed V and J ends, which lost 5 bases and 0 bases, there was a span of 12 bases. Germline V gene sequence: CDR1 SGHTA, CDR2 FQGNSA. This CDR3 has 15 amino acids. This CDR3 is CASSQQQGSTDTQYF. The DNA for the CDR3 is TGTGCCAGCAGCCAACAGCAGGGTAGCACAGATACGCAGTATTTT.

The chain has TRBV6-5 and TRBJ2-1, with D maybe TRBD1 (6 bases). V was shortened by 2 bases and J by 12 bases, with 8 bases between the two germline ends. The CDR3 extends over 11 amino acids. In germline, CDR1 is MNHEY, CDR2 SVGAGI. CDR3 nucleotides: TGTGCCAGCAGTTACCAGGGGTCGCAGTTCTTC. It yields the protein CASSYQGSQFF.

This clone was seen just once. V gene TRBV7-9 combines with J gene TRBJ1-4; 8 bases fit TRBD1. V trimming: 7 bases; J trimming: 8 bases; junction bases outside the gene matches: 6. CDR1 is SEHNR, CDR2 FQNEAQ, per germline (reference sequence). The CDR3 covers 13 residues. The CDR3 here is CASTTGGGEKLFF. The CDR3 DNA reads TGTGCCAGCACCACAGGGGGTGGGGAAAAACTGTTTTTT.

The rearrangement uses TRBV7-6 and TRBJ2-1, with 16 bases fitting TRBD2. Germline-derived CDR1 and CDR2 are SGHVS and FNYEAQ. The CDR3 length is 17 residues. V shed 5 bases, J shed 7 bases, and the junction held 8 bases outside the gene matches. The DNA of the CDR3 is TGTGCCAGCAGCATGGGACTAGCGGGGGGGCACGGGAATGAGCAGTTCTTC. Protein: CASSMGLAGGHGNEQFF.

The V and J genes are TRBV19 and TRBJ1-5; the match to TRBD1 covers 8 bases. Germline loops: CDR1 LNHDA, CDR2 SQIVND (reference sequence). Losses at the gene ends were 4 bases for V and 2 bases for J; bases not matched to a gene: 1. The CDR3 is made up of 14 amino acids. The CDR3 protein is CASSTTGGNQPQHF. Here the CDR3 DNA reads TGTGCCAGTAGTACGACAGGGGGCAATCAGCCCCAGCATTTT.

There are a few counts of this clone. The J gene is TRBJ1-6, the V gene TRBV6-5; TRBD1 is a possible D gene (6 bases). Germline V CDR1 and CDR2: MNHEY, SVGAGI. With 2 bases removed from V and 7 bases from J, the gap between germline ends came to 9 bases. CDR3 length: 14 amino acids. The CDR3 is CASSYGQNNSPLHF. The CDR3 region has the DNA TGTGCCAGCAGTTACGGACAGAACAATTCACCCCTCCACTTT.

The chain couples TRBV19 to TRBJ1-2; D is unresolved. Germline loops: CDR1 LNHDA, CDR2 SQIVND (reference sequence). The length of the CDR3 is 15 residues. Trimming left V 5 bases short and J 3 bases short, with 16 bases between. The CDR3 region has the DNA TGTGCCAGTAGTCGCGGAGAGTCCCCGTACTATGGCTACACCTTC. Translating it yields CASSRGESPYYGYTF.

This chain uses TRBV5-6 with TRBJ1-1, with D possibly TRBD1 on 6 matching bases. With 0 bases removed from V and 1 base from J, the gap between germline ends came to 7 bases. The CDR3 spans 14 residues. From germline, CDR1 is SGHDT and CDR2 YYEEEE. The CDR3 nucleotides read TGTGCCAGCAGCTTGGGCAGGGGGAACACTGAAGCTTTCTTT. Its translation: CASSLGRGNTEAFF.

The rearrangement links TRBV7-8 to TRBJ2-7, with unresolved D. The CDR3 has 13 amino acids. V was cut by 1 base and J by 2 bases, with 6 bases left in between. The germline V gene encodes CDR1 SGHVS and CDR2 FQNEAQ. CDR3 residues: CASSLGRAYEQYF. CDR3 DNA sequence: TGTGCCAGCAGCTTAGGACGGGCCTACGAGCAGTACTTC.

The V gene is TRBV7-2, the J gene TRBJ2-3; D is ambiguous. V was cut by 3 bases and J by 2 bases, with 3 bases left in between. Germline CDR1 and CDR2: SGHTA and FQGNSA. The CDR3 is 12 residues long. The DNA of the CDR3 is TGTGCCAGCAGCTTTATCACAGATACGCAGTATTTT. Its protein product is CASSFITDTQYF.

The rearrangement links TRBV24-1 to TRBJ2-2, with 10 bases aligning to TRBD1. Per the germline V gene, CDR1 is KGHDR and CDR2 is SFDVKD. This CDR3 has 16 amino acids. V was pared by 4 bases and J by 4 bases, with 5 bases of the junction left unmatched. The CDR3: CATSDPTGGITGELFF. CDR3 in DNA: TGTGCCACCAGTGACCCGACAGGGGGCATCACCGGGGAGCTGTTTTTT.

The chain joins TRBV27 to TRBJ2-1; 12 bases align to TRBD2. J was trimmed by 3 bases and V by 6 bases; bases with no gene match: 6. The CDR3 runs to 16 residues. CDR1 and CDR2 from the germline V gene are MNHEY and SMNVEV (reference sequence). Here the CDR3 DNA reads TGTGCCAGCAGCAGACTAGCGGGGGCCGGCTACAATGAGCAGTTCTTC. It specifies CASSRLAGAGYNEQFF.

This clone was counted once. The chain uses TRBV28 and TRBJ1-3, with 8 nucleotides matching TRBD1. The CDR3 loop spans 18 amino acids. The ends lost 6 bases at V and 0 bases at J; junction bases unmatched: 13. The germline CDR1 and CDR2 sequences are MDHEN and SYDVKM. The CDR3 region has the DNA TGTGCCAGCAGGGCGGGGACAGGCGGTCTTAGCTCTGGAAACACCATATATTTT. The encoded protein is CASRAGTGGLSSGNTIYF.